The next 30 T cell receptor beta chains were all read from a single sample in a study of naive and memory T cell subsets. Both TRBC1 and TRBC2 were covered by a beta constant-region primer of two equimolar oligonucleotides. TCRdb used MiXCR to reprocess the UMI-ligation and nested PCR reads, holding one entry per CDR3 protein. The profile shows more than 25,000 distinct CDR3 sequences, about 10% of them singletons. Sequences were obtained from effector memory CD4+ T cells from blood. The subset here: effector memory, CD45RA- CD27-. The receptor source for this set is a human donor in good health.

For the CDR3, the DNA is TGTGCCAGCAGCTTAGCGGGTAGCGGGGGAGAGACCCAGTACTTC. Amino acids: CASSLAGSGGETQYF. The chain joins TRBV7-9 to TRBJ2-5; 9 bases fit TRBD2. CDR3 length: 15 residues. Unmatched junction bases numbered 3, after V lost 0 bases and J lost 4 bases. From germline, CDR1 is SEHNR and CDR2 FQNEAQ (reference sequence).

The CDR3 is CASSQDLGVIETQYF. For the CDR3, the DNA is TGTGCCAGCAGCCAAGATCTGGGAGTTATAGAGACCCAGTACTTC. The V and J genes are TRBV3-1 and TRBJ2-5, with D maybe TRBD2 (5 bases). With 0 bases removed from V and 4 bases from J, the gap between germline ends came to 12 bases. The germline V gene encodes CDR1 LGHDT and CDR2 YNNKEL (reference sequence). The CDR3 length is 15 residues.

V gene TRBV27 combines with J gene TRBJ2-7, with D possibly being TRBD2 (5 bases). V lost 0 bases to trimming and J lost 1 base, with 10 bases between them. There are 15 residues in the CDR3. CDR1 and CDR2 (germline): MNHEY, SMNVEV (reference sequence). The CDR3 bases are TGTGCCAGCAGTTTATCGATTCAGCGGTCCTACGAGCAGTACTTC. Its protein is CASSLSIQRSYEQYF.

This clonotype was counted a few times. The chain joins TRBV5-1 to TRBJ2-5; weak D call: TRBD1 (6 bases). Germline V CDR1 and CDR2: SGHRS, YFSETQ. This CDR3 is 16 amino acids long. V gave up 4 bases and J gave up 0 bases, with 16 bases separating them. In DNA form, the CDR3 reads TGCGCCAGCAGCGGGGGAAAGACAGGATACCAAGAGACCCAGTACTTC. Amino acids: CASSGGKTGYQETQYF.

The chain uses TRBV7-9 and TRBJ2-1; D remains unclear. The CDR3 covers 12 residues. Germline V lookup: CDR1 SEHNR, CDR2 FQNEAQ (reference sequence). V lost 1 base to trimming and J lost 5 bases, with 3 bases between them. The CDR3 region is CASSLVHNEQFF. The CDR3 DNA is TGTGCCAGCAGCTTAGTTCACAATGAGCAGTTCTTC.

This clonotype was seen ten or more times. The chain combines TRBV7-9 with TRBJ2-2; 7 nucleotides match TRBD1. CDR1 and CDR2 (germline): SEHNR, FQNEAQ (reference sequence). The CDR3 is 13 amino acids. The trim removed 5 bases at V and 7 bases at J, leaving 4 bases unmatched. The CDR3 region has the DNA TGTGCCAGCAGCCCACAGGGGTTCGGGGAGCTGTTTTTT. Translating gives CASSPQGFGELFF. The full variable domain, with the rest looked up from reference TRBV7-9 and TRBJ2-2, is DTGVSQNPRHKITKRGQNVTFRCDPISEHNRLYWYRQTLGQGPEFLTYFQNEAQLEKSRLLSDRFSAERPKGSFSTLEIQRTEQGDSAMYLCASSPQGFGELFFGEGSRLTVL.

This clonotype has ten or more counts. The chain combines TRBV2 with TRBJ2-3; D is uncertain. Germline CDR1 SNHLY, CDR2 FYNNEI. CDR3 length equals 17 residues. V lost 6 bases, J lost 0 bases, and 19 bases lay in between. The CDR3 protein is CASSPTRTGPSTDTQYF. CDR3 nucleotides: TGTGCCAGCAGCCCAACCCGGACGGGCCCTAGCACAGATACGCAGTATTTT. The variable domain in full, completed from reference TRBV2 and TRBJ2-3, reads EPEVTQTPSHQVTQMGQEVILRCVPISNHLYFYWYRQILGQKVEFLVSFYNNEISEKSEIFDDQFSVERPDGSNFTLKIRSTKLEDSAMYFCASSPTRTGPSTDTQYFGPGTRLTVL.

CDR3 DNA: TGCGCCAGCAGCTCCGGTGCCTCTGGAAACACCATATATTTT. This codes for CASSSGASGNTIYF. V and J are TRBV5-1 and TRBJ1-3; no clear D. Per germline, CDR1 SGHRS and CDR2 YFSETQ. CDR3 length: 14 residues. V gave up 3 bases and J gave up 0 bases, with 7 bases separating them.

This clonotype came up a few times. This chain connects TRBV7-2 to TRBJ2-7; 7 nucleotides align to TRBD2. Per the germline V gene, CDR1 is SGHTA and CDR2 is FQGNSA. The junction had 3 bases not matched to a gene; V was cut back by 3 bases and J by 1 base. The length of the CDR3 is 14 residues. The CDR3 DNA reads as TGTGCCAGCAGCTTTAGGCGGGAGTCCTACGAGCAGTACTTC. This codes for CASSFRRESYEQYF.

This clonotype was detected only a few times. V and J are TRBV18 and TRBJ2-1, with TRBD2 matching over 13 bases. Per germline, CDR1 KGHSH and CDR2 LQKENI. This CDR3 spans 17 amino acids. After removal of 6 bases from V and 9 bases from J, the junction contained 14 bases not matched to a gene. As DNA, the CDR3 is TGTGCCAGCTCTCCGAGTCCGGGACTAGCGGGATCTGGTGAGCAGTTCTTC. Amino acid sequence: CASSPSPGLAGSGEQFF.

In regard to this clonotype: Just one base apart from a much larger clone, this may be a read error. The chain carries TRBV30 and TRBJ1-1; D gene ambiguous. Trimming removed 2 bases at V and 1 base at J, with 8 bases between. Germline-derived CDR1 and CDR2 are GTSNPN and SVGIG (reference sequence). The CDR3 runs to 13 residues. The CDR3 is CAWSLGKNTEAFF. CDR3 DNA sequence: TGTGCCTGGAGTCTAGGGAAGAACACTGAAGCTTTCTTT.

There are many counts of this clonotype. This chain connects TRBV6-5 to TRBJ2-5, with D maybe TRBD1 (6 bases). The CDR3 is 14 residues long. Germline CDR1 MNHEY, CDR2 SVGAGI. V shed 6 bases and J shed 3 bases, with 14 bases lying between them. The CDR3, as DNA: TGTGCCAGCAGCCCCGGACAGTACAAAGAGACCCAGTACTTC. Translated: CASSPGQYKETQYF.

This chain links TRBV5-6 with TRBJ2-7; D call uncertain. Germline V gene lookup returns CDR1 SGHDT and CDR2 YYEEEE. V lost 2 bases, J lost 5 bases, and 11 bases lay in between. The CDR3 has 13 residues. The CDR3: CASSFPAANEQYF. The CDR3 nucleotides are TGTGCCAGCAGCTTCCCGGCTGCGAACGAGCAGTACTTC.

This clonotype was detected only a few times. The rearrangement uses TRBV29-1 and TRBJ2-1; D is possibly TRBD1 or TRBD2 (5 bases each). Deletions cut 6 bases from V and 8 bases from J, with 14 bases between. The CDR3 runs 12 residues. Germline V gene data show CDR1 as SQVTM and CDR2 as ANQGSEA. CDR3 loop: CSVAQWDHEQFF. The CDR3 coding sequence is TGCAGCGTGGCCCAGTGGGACCATGAGCAGTTCTTC.

This clonotype is medium-sized by share. The chain carries TRBV29-1 and TRBJ1-1, with a possible D match to TRBD1 (6 bases). Between the trimmed V and J ends, which lost 3 bases and 4 bases, there was a span of 9 bases. The CDR3 contains 12 residues. Germline CDR1 reads SQVTM; CDR2 reads ANQGSEA. DNA of the CDR3: TGCAGCGTTGACACAGGGTTCACTGAAGCTTTCTTT. It codes for CSVDTGFTEAFF. Variable domain in full (rest from reference TRBV29-1 and TRBJ1-1): SAVISQKPSRDICQRGTSLTIQCQVDSQVTMMFWYRQQPGQSLTLIATANQGSEATYESGFVIDKFPISRPNLTFSTLTVSNMSPEDSSIYLCSVDTGFTEAFFGQGTRLTVV.

In this sample, this clonotype turned up a few times. The gene calls are TRBV4-1 and TRBJ1-4, with 8 bases that match TRBD1. V dropped 5 bases and J dropped 6; count of bases not matched to a gene: 14. The CDR3 loop spans 17 amino acids. Germline CDR1 and CDR2: MGHRA and YSYEKL. The CDR3 DNA is TGCGCCAGCAGCTCCCCTCGACAGGGGAGGTATGATGAAAAACTGTTTTTT. Translating gives CASSSPRQGRYDEKLFF.

This chain uses TRBV6-1 with TRBJ2-1; 11 bases agree with TRBD1. Per germline, CDR1 MNHNS and CDR2 SASEGT. The CDR3 spans 15 residues. With V trimmed by 7 bases and J by 6 bases, 8 bases remained unmatched. Written as DNA, the CDR3 is TGTGCCAGCACCGCCCCCGGGACAGGGGGCAATGAGCAGTTCTTC. It encodes CASTAPGTGGNEQFF.

The V gene is TRBV5-1, the J gene TRBJ2-2; weak D call: TRBD1 (5 bases). CDR3 size: 20 residues. CDR1 is SGHRS, CDR2 YFSETQ, per germline. V lost 2 bases and J lost 0, with 23 bases in between. CDR3 loop: CASSFGRLMAGSPNTGELFF. The CDR3 DNA is TGCGCCAGCAGCTTCGGTCGCCTTATGGCAGGGTCCCCGAACACCGGGGAGCTGTTTTTT. The full variable domain, completed using reference TRBV5-1 and TRBJ2-2, is KAGVTQTPRYLIKTRGQQVTLSCSPISGHRSVSWYQQTPGQGLQFLFEYFSETQRNKGNFPGRFSGRQFSNSRSEMNVSTLELGDSALYLCASSFGRLMAGSPNTGELFFGEGSRLTVL.

This clonotype appeared a few times. The rearrangement uses TRBV6-2 or TRBV6-3 and TRBJ1-2; D gene ambiguous. The V gene lost 5 bases and the J gene lost 4 bases, with 17 bases spanning the gap. Germline CDR1 MNHEY, CDR2 SVGEGT. The length of the CDR3 is 15 residues. The DNA for the CDR3 is TGTGCCAGCAGTCCTAGAGGCCAGCATGGCTATGGCTACACCTTC. As protein: CASSPRGQHGYGYTF.

The rearrangement uses TRBV30 and TRBJ1-2; D is perhaps TRBD1 (6 bases). Germline-derived CDR1 and CDR2 are GTSNPN and SVGIG (reference sequence). The CDR3 contains 14 residues. The germline V and J ends were trimmed by 5 bases and 8 bases, with 21 bases remaining between them. CDR3 in DNA: TGTGCCTGGGCCGCGAACTGGGGGCGCCGAGGCTACACCTTC. As protein: CAWAANWGRRGYTF.

This clonotype was seen ten or more times. In nucleotides, the CDR3 is TGTGCCAGCTCTACAGGGGAGGATTCACCCCTCCACTTT. Translating gives CASSTGEDSPLHF. The V gene is TRBV18, the J gene TRBJ1-6; 7 bases line up with TRBD1. The J segment lost 8 bases and the V segment lost 6 bases, leaving 4 bases of the junction unmatched. In germline, CDR1 is KGHSH, CDR2 LQKENI. The CDR3 spans 13 residues.

By share, this clonotype counts as medium-sized. The chain joins TRBV29-1 to TRBJ2-3; no firm D call. V was shortened by 7 bases and J by 6 bases, with 11 bases between the two germline ends. Germline V gene sequence: CDR1 SQVTM, CDR2 ANQGSEA. The CDR3 sequence is 11 residues long. The chain's CDR3 is CSAGHSDTQYF. The CDR3 DNA sequence: TGCAGCGCCGGGCACTCGGATACGCAGTATTTT.

This clonotype came up many times. V is TRBV29-1 and J is TRBJ1-1, with D possibly matching TRBD1 (6 bases). The V gene lost 4 bases and the J gene lost 11 bases, with 14 bases spanning the gap. Germline V lookup: CDR1 SQVTM, CDR2 ANQGSEA. The CDR3 is made up of 11 amino acids. CDR3 loop: CSVGRGSYAFF. In nucleotides, the CDR3 is TGCAGCGTTGGCAGGGGTAGTTACGCTTTCTTT.

This clonotype was detected only a few times. V gene TRBV2 combines with J gene TRBJ1-6; 10 nucleotides agree with TRBD1. Unmatched junction bases numbered 6, after V lost 8 bases and J lost 8 bases. Germline V gives CDR1 SNHLY, CDR2 FYNNEI. There are 14 residues in the CDR3. CDR3 region: CASRGQGLDSPLHF. The CDR3 nucleotides read TGTGCCAGCCGGGGACAGGGGCTGGATTCACCCCTCCACTTT.

The rearrangement uses TRBV7-2 and TRBJ2-3; 8 nucleotides match TRBD2. The CDR3 is 15 residues long. Unmatched junction bases numbered 6, after V lost 5 bases and J lost 2 bases. Germline V gene sequence: CDR1 SGHTA, CDR2 FQGNSA. As DNA, the CDR3 is TGTGCCAGCAGCGGCCAAGCGGGAGCCACAGATACGCAGTATTTT. Its translation is CASSGQAGATDTQYF.

This clonotype was seen more than once but under ten times. V usage is TRBV29-1 and J usage is TRBJ1-2; possible D gene TRBD1, 6 bases. With 1 base removed from V and 7 bases from J, the gap between germline ends came to 10 bases. The CDR3 has 12 amino acids. Germline V gene lookup returns CDR1 SQVTM and CDR2 ANQGSEA. CDR3 residues: CSVEVGRGGYTF. CDR3 bases: TGCAGCGTTGAAGTGGGCAGGGGTGGCTACACCTTC. The entire variable domain, with the rest obtained from reference TRBV29-1 and TRBJ1-2, is as follows: SAVISQKPSRDICQRGTSLTIQCQVDSQVTMMFWYRQQPGQSLTLIATANQGSEATYESGFVIDKFPISRPNLTFSTLTVSNMSPEDSSIYLCSVEVGRGGYTFGSGTRLTVV.

This clonotype was observed at least ten times. V is TRBV20-1 and J is TRBJ2-2; maybe TRBD1 (6 bases). The V gene's germline CDR1 is DFQATT and CDR2 SNEGSKA (reference sequence). V lost 3 bases, J lost 1 base, and 9 bases lay in between. There are 14 residues in the CDR3. CDR3 region: CSASPGQNTGELFF. The DNA for the CDR3 is TGCAGTGCTAGCCCGGGACAGAACACCGGGGAGCTGTTTTTT.

There are many counts of this clonotype. J is TRBJ1-2 and V is TRBV29-1; the D is unclear. This CDR3 is 15 amino acids long. Trimming removed 4 bases from V and 7 bases from J, with 22 bases in between. CDR1 SQVTM and CDR2 ANQGSEA come from the germline V gene. CDR3 DNA sequence: TGCAGCGTTGCCCGACGTCAGAGAGGCGCGGGTGGCTACACCTTC. Encoded protein: CSVARRQRGAGGYTF.

This chain joins TRBV9 and TRBJ2-1; the match to TRBD2 covers 9 bases. J gave up 9 bases and V 0 bases, and 19 bases lay outside the gene matches. CDR1 is SGDLS and CDR2 is YYNGEE in the germline V gene. This CDR3 contains 19 residues. Here the CDR3 reads CASSVGRLRGGQGEAEQFF. In nucleotides, the CDR3 is TGTGCCAGCAGCGTAGGACGGTTGCGGGGGGGTCAAGGGGAGGCTGAGCAGTTCTTC.

The table lists this clonotype with a few counts. This rearrangement joins TRBV20-1 to TRBJ1-1; possibly TRBD1 for D (5 bases). The CDR3 has 13 residues. V shed 7 bases and J shed 1 base, with 13 bases lying between them. Per germline, CDR1 DFQATT and CDR2 SNEGSKA (reference sequence). The CDR3 sequence is CSGRRDANTEAFF. As DNA, the CDR3 is TGCAGTGGCCGCCGGGACGCGAACACTGAAGCTTTCTTT.